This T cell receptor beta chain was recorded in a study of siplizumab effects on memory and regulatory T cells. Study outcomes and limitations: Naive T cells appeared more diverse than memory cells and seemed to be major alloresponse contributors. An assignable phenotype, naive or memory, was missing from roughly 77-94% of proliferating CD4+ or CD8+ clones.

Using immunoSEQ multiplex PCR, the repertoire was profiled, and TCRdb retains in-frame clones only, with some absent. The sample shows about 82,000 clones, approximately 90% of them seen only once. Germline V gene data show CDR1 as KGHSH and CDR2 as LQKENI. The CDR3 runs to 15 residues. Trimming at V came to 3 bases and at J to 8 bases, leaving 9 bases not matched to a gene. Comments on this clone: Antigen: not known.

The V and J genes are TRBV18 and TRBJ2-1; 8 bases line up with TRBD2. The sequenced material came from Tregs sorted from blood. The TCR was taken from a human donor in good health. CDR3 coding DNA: TGTGCCAGCTCACCCGGGGGGGCCGCATCGGATGAGCAGTTCTTC. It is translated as CASSPGGAASDEQFF.